The 11 T cell receptor beta chains below were found in one sample sequenced in a study of tumor-infiltrating lymphocytes in primary liver carcinoma. Germline DNA was extracted alongside blood RNA, which was obtained from unsorted whole blood. The input was approximately 0.45 ug total RNA; TCR beta cDNA was made from it with a constant-region primer. Three nested multiplex PCR rounds, a slightly modified ARM-PCR method, built the TCR beta libraries. In the first two PCR rounds, TRBV1-TRBV30 forward primers were paired with a C-beta reverse primer, and each round lasted approximately 10 cycles. One entry per CDR3 protein, called by TCRdb with MiXCR from the multiplex PCR reads. This repertoire shows some 180,000 distinct CDR3 sequences, 60% found once; its top ten account for around 68%. Specimen: peripheral blood. All receptors derive from a middle-aged man with primary liver carcinoma and hepatitis B virus infection.

As to this clonotype: An end of the junction differs from the germline gene, which may be a read error. V gene TRBV6-5 combines with J gene TRBJ2-1, with a weak D call TRBD1 (6 bases). From germline, CDR1 is MNHEY and CDR2 SVGAGI. The CDR3 totals 15 residues. The CDR3 nucleotides read TGTGCCAGCAGTCTCGACAGGCCTGAGTACAATGAGCAGTCCTTC. This sequence encodes CASSLDRPEYNEQSF.

This clonotype was seen a few times. The chain couples TRBV12-3 or TRBV12-4 to TRBJ1-4, with D hard to call. Trimming shortened V by 6 bases and J by 5 bases, and 13 bases separated the two germline ends. The CDR3 contains 14 residues. The CDR3 DNA follows: TGTGCCAGCAGCAAATGGGATCAAAATGAAAAACTGTTTTTT. This translates into CASSKWDQNEKLFF.

This clonotype was seen more than once but under ten times. V and J are TRBV5-6 and TRBJ2-1; tentatively, D is TRBD1 (5 bases). Looked up from germline, CDR1 is SGHDT and CDR2 is YYEEEE. The CDR3 length is 12 residues. V was shortened by 4 bases and J by 7 bases, with 9 bases between the two germline ends. CDR3 nucleotides: TGTGCCAGCAGCCAGCAGGGAAATGAGCAGTTCTTC. Its translation: CASSQQGNEQFF.

As for this clonotype: A much larger clone differs by one base, so this may be a read error. The chain couples TRBV29-1 to TRBJ2-1; 7 bases map to TRBD2. CDR1 SQVTM and CDR2 ANQGSEA come from the germline V gene. The CDR3 covers 13 residues. CDR3 sequence reads: CSALDSGGEEQLF. CDR3 DNA sequence: TGCAGCGCCCTGGACTCGGGAGGAGAAGAGCAGCTCTTC.

For this clonotype: One junction end disagrees with the germline gene, perhaps due to a read error. The V gene is TRBV6-5, the J gene TRBJ2-7; 8 bases are shared with TRBD2. This CDR3 has 13 amino acids. In germline, CDR1 is MNHEY, CDR2 SVGAGI. CDR3 residues: CASRDSGRGRDSF. For the CDR3, the DNA is TGTGCCAGCAGGGACTCCGGGAGGGGCAGAGATTCCTTC.

About this clonotype: A much larger clone lies one base from this, so it may be a read error. The chain recombines TRBV6-2 or TRBV6-3 with TRBJ2-1; D is unresolved. The CDR3 loop spans 12 amino acids. Germline assignment: CDR1 MNHEY and CDR2 SVGEGT. CDR3 region: CATLGPLLEQIF. Here the CDR3 DNA reads TGTGCCACCCTAGGCCCACTCCTCGAGCAGATCTTC.

V is TRBV7-9 and J is TRBJ2-1, with 8 bases aligning to TRBD2. CDR1 and CDR2 (germline): SEHNR, FQNEAQ (reference sequence). The CDR3 spans 13 residues. The ends lost 11 bases at V and 7 bases at J; junction bases unmatched: 10. In nucleotides, the CDR3 is TGTGCCGGGGGGCGGGAGGTGAGGAATGAGCAGTTCTTC. As protein: CAGGREVRNEQFF.

This clonotype was counted between two and nine times. This rearrangement joins TRBV12-3 or TRBV12-4 to TRBJ2-7; D gene ambiguous. The CDR3 totals 12 residues. The ends were cut back, 3 bases at V and 4 bases at J, with 7 bases in the middle. The CDR3 spells CASSLEHYEQYF. CDR3 DNA sequence: TGTGCCAGCAGTTTGGAACATTACGAGCAGTACTTC.

As to this clonotype: The junction shows a germline mismatch at one end, possibly a read error. The chain recombines TRBV11-2 with TRBJ2-3, with 7 bases that match TRBD1. CDR1 and CDR2 from the germline V gene are SGHAT and FQNNGV. This CDR3 has 18 residues. The CDR3 region has the DNA TGTGTCAGCAGCTTAGGTCCTTTCACAGGGGTCACCACAGATACGCAGTATTTT. It translates to CVSSLGPFTGVTTDTQYF.

This clonotype was recorded only once. V is TRBV11-2 and J is TRBJ2-1; no clear D gene. V was clipped by 2 bases and J by 5 bases, with 13 bases between them. This CDR3 has 15 amino acids. CDR1 SGHAT and CDR2 FQNNGV come from the germline V gene. DNA of the CDR3: TGTGCCAGCAGCTTAAGGCATGGTTATCACAATGAGCAGTTCTTC. It yields the protein CASSLRHGYHNEQFF.

This clonotype was recorded only once. An end of the junction differs from the germline gene, which may be a read error. CDR3: CIVEDAAGAPGGLFF. The CDR3 nucleotides read TGCATCGTTGAAGACGCCGCGGGAGCCCCCGGGGGACTGTTTTTT. The chain employs TRBV29-1 and TRBJ2-2; the match to TRBD2 covers 7 bases. Per the germline V gene, CDR1 is SQVTM and CDR2 is ANQGSEA. The CDR3 has 15 residues.